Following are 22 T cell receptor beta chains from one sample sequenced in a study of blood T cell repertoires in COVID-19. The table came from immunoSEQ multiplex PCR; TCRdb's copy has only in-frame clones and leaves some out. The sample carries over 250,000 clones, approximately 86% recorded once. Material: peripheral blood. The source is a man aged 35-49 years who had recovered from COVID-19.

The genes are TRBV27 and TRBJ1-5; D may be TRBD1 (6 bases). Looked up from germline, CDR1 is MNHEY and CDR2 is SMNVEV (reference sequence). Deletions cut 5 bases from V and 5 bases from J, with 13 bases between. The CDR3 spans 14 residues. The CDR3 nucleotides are TGTGCCAGCAGTGCCGGGACATTTGATCAGCCCCAGCATTTT. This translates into CASSAGTFDQPQHF.

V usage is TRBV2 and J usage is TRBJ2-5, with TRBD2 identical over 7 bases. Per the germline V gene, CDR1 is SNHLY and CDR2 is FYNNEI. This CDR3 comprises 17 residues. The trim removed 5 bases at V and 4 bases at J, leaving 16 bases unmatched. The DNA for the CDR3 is TGTGCCAGCAGTCTGTGGGGACTATCCGGAACCAGAGAGACCCAGTACTTC. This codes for CASSLWGLSGTRETQYF.

CDR3 sequence (DNA): TGCGCCAGCAGCTGGGGGCGAGCGGGAGGTGCAGATACGCAGTATTTT. Protein sequence: CASSWGRAGGADTQYF. The V and J genes are TRBV5-1 and TRBJ2-3, with 9 bases that match TRBD2. Trimming removed 3 bases from V and 4 bases from J; junction bases left unmatched: 9. CDR3 size: 16 residues. Germline V gene lookup returns CDR1 SGHRS and CDR2 YFSETQ.

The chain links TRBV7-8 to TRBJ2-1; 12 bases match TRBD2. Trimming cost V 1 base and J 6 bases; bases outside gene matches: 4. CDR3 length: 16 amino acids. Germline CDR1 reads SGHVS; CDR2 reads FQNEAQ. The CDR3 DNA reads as TGTGCCAGCAGCTTAGGTCTAGCGGGGGGGATCAATGAGCAGTTCTTC. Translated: CASSLGLAGGINEQFF.

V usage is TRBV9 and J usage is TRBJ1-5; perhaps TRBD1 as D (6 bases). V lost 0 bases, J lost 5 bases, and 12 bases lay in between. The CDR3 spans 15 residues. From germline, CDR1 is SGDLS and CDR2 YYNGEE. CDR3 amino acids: CASSVDGRGDQPQHF. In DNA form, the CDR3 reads TGTGCCAGCAGCGTAGATGGCAGGGGAGATCAGCCCCAGCATTTT.

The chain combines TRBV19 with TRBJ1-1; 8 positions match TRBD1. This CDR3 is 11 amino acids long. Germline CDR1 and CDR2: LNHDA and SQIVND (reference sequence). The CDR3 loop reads CGSRGQVGAFF. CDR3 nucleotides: TGTGGAAGCAGGGGGCAAGTTGGCGCTTTCTTT.

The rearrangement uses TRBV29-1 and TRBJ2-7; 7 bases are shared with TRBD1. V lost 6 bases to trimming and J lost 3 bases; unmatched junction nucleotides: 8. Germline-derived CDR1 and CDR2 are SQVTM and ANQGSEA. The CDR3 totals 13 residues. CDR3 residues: CSVKETGIYEQYF. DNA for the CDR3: TGCAGCGTCAAAGAGACAGGGATCTACGAGCAGTACTTC.

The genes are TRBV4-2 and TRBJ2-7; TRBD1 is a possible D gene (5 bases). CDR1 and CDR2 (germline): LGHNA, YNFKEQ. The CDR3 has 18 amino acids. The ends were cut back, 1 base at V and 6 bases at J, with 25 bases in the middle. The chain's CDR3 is CASSQGGWRSPLAGEQYF. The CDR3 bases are TGTGCCAGCAGCCAAGGGGGCTGGCGGTCACCCCTCGCCGGCGAGCAGTACTTC.

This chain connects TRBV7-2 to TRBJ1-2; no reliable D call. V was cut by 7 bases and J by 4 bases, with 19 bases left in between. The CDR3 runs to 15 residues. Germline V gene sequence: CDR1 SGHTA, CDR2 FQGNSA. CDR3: CASTLTAGGFYGYTF. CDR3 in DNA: TGTGCCAGCACCCTCACAGCGGGCGGATTCTATGGCTACACCTTC.

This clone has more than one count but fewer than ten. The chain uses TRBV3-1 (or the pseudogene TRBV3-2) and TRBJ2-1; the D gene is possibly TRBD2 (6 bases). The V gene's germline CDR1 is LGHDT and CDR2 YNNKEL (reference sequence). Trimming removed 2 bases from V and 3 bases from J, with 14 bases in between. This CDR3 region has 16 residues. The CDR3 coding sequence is TGTGCCAGCAGCCAACTTGGCGGGACTCTCTACAATGAGCAGTTCTTC. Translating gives CASSQLGGTLYNEQFF.

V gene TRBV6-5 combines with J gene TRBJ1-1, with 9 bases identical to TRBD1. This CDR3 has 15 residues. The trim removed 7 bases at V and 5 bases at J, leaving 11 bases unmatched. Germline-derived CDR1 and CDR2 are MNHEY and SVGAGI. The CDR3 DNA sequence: TGTGCCAGCAACCCTGCACAGGGGGCGCGGACTGAAGCTTTCTTT. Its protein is CASNPAQGARTEAFF.

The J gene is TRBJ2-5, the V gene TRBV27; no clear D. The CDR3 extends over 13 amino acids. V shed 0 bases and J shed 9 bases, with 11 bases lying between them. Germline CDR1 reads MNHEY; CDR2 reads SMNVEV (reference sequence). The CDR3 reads CASSLSELSAQYF. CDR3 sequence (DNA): TGTGCCAGCAGTTTATCGGAGCTGAGCGCCCAGTACTTC.

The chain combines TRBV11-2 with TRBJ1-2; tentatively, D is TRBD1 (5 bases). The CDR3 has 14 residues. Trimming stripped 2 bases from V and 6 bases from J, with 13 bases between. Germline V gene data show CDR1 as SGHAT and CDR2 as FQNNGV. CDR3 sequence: CASSLTRAGNGYTF. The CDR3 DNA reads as TGTGCCAGCAGCTTAACCAGGGCGGGGAATGGCTACACCTTC.

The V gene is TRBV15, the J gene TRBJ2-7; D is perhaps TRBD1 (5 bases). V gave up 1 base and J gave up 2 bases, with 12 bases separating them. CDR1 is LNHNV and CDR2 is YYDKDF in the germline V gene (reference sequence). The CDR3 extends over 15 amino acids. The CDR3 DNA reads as TGTGCCACCAGCAGAGTTTCCAGGGTGCCCTACGAGCAGTACTTC. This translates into CATSRVSRVPYEQYF.

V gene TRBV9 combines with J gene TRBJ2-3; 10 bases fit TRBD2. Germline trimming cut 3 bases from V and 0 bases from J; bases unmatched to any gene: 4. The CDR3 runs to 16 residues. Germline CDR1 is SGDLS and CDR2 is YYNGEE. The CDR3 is CASSAGLAASTDTQYF. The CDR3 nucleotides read TGTGCCAGCAGCGCTGGACTAGCGGCTAGCACAGATACGCAGTATTTT.

CDR3 sequence (DNA): TGTGCCACCAGTGATTTCCGGAGGGTTTTGGCTTTCTTT. This codes for CATSDFRRVLAFF. The chain links TRBV24-1 to TRBJ1-1; D not resolved. Per the germline V gene, CDR1 is KGHDR and CDR2 is SFDVKD. Trimming took 1 base from V and 11 from J, leaving 13 bases between them. The CDR3 contains 13 residues.

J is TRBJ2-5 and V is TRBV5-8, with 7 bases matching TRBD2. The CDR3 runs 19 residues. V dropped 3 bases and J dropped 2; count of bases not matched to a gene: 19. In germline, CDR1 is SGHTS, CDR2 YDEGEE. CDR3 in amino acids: CASSWGGGRPEWSQETQYF. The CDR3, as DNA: TGTGCCAGCAGCTGGGGGGGTGGCCGACCCGAATGGTCACAAGAGACCCAGTACTTC.

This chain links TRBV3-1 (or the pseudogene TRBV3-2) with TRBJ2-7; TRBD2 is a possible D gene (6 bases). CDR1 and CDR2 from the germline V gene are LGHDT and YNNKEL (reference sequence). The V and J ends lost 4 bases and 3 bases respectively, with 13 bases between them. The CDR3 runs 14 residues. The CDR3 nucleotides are TGTGCCAGCAGCCGATGGGGACTTGGCTACGAGCAGTACTTC. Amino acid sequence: CASSRWGLGYEQYF.

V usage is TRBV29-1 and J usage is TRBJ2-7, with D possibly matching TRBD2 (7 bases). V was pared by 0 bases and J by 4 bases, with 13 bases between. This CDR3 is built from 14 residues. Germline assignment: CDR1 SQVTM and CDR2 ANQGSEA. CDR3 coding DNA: TGCAGCGTTGAAGAGCCGGGGAGGGGGTACGAGCAGTACTTC. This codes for CSVEEPGRGYEQYF.

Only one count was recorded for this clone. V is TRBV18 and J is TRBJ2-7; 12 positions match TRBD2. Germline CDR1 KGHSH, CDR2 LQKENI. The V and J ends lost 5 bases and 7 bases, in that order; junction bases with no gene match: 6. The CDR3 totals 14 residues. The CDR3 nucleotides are TGTGCCAGCTCATTTGGGACTAGCGGGTTTGAGCAGTACTTC. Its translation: CASSFGTSGFEQYF.

The CDR3 coding sequence is TGCAGCGTTGGGATGGGACAGCAAGGAGCTCGAGAGACCCAGTACTTC. Translating gives CSVGMGQQGARETQYF. The chain couples TRBV29-1 to TRBJ2-5, with TRBD1 matching over 7 bases. The CDR3 has 16 residues. Germline V lookup: CDR1 SQVTM, CDR2 ANQGSEA. With V trimmed by 4 bases and J by 4 bases, 15 bases remained unmatched.

This chain's CDR3 is CASSLGQAGNTIYF. The CDR3 coding sequence is TGTGCCAGCAGCTTAGGACAGGCTGGAAACACCATATATTTT. The genes are TRBV7-2 and TRBJ1-3; D might be TRBD1 (6 bases). V dropped 1 base and J dropped 2 bases, with 6 bases sitting between them. The CDR3 runs to 14 residues. The germline V gene has CDR1 SGHTA and CDR2 FQGNSA.